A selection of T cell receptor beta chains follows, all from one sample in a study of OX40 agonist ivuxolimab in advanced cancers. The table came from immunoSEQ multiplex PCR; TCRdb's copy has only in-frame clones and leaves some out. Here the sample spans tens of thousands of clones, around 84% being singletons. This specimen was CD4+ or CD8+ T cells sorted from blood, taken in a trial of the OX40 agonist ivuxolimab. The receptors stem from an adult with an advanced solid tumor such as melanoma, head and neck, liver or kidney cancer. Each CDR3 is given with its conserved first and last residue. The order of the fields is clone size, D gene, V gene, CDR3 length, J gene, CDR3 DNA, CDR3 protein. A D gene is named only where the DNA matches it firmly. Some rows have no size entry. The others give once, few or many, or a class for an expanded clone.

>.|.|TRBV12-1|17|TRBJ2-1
TGTGCCAGCAGCGTGCCCCCGGGACTAGCTATTTGTAATGAGCAGTTCTTC
CASSVPPGLAICNEQFF
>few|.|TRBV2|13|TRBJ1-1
TGTGCCAGCACCTGGGGGGCGAACACTGAAGCTTTCTTT
CASTWGANTEAFF
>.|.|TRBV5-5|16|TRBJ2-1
TGTGCCAGCAGCCAGGGTGGGGGTAGGTGGGAAAATGAGCAGTTCTTC
CASSQGGGRWENEQFF
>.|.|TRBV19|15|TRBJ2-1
TGTGCCAGTAGTGCACCGGGATCGCCCACAATTGAGCAGTTCTTC
CASSAPGSPTIEQFF
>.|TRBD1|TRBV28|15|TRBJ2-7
TGTGCCAGCAGTCTCCCGGGGACAGGGCCGAGGGGGCAGTACTTC
CASSLPGTGPRGQYF
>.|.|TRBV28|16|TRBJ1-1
TGTGCCAGCAGTTTATGGGGGGACCAACTGAACACTGAAGCTTTCTTT
CASSLWGDQLNTEAFF
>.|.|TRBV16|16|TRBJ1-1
TGTGCCAGTAATCTAAGGGCACGAGGTAAAGGCACTGAAGCTTTCTTT
CASNLRARGKGTEAFF
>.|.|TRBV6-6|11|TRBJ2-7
TGTGCCAGCAGTTACTCGAGTGAGCAGTACTTC
CASSYSSEQYF
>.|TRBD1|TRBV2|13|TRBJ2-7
TGTGCCAGCAGGAGGACAGGGGTGTACGAGCAGTACTTC
CASRRTGVYEQYF
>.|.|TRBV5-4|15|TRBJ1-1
TGTGCCAGCAGCTTGGCCGGGGGGCCCGGCACTGAAGCTTTCTTT
CASSLAGGPGTEAFF
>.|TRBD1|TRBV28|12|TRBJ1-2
TGTGCCAGCCGGGAGACAGGGTATGGCTACACCTTC
CASRETGYGYTF
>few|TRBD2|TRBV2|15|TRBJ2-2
TGTGCCAGCAGTGAAGCGGGACTACACACCGGGGAGCTGTTTTTT
CASSEAGLHTGELFF
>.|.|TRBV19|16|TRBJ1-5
TGTGCCAGTAATTCACTCCCAGGGAAGGGAAGTCAGCCCCAGCATTTT
CASNSLPGKGSQPQHF
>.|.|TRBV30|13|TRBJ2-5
TGTGCCTGGAGAGGTCCGGGGGTGGAGACCCAGTACTTC
CAWRGPGVETQYF
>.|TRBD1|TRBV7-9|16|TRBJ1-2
TGTGCCAGCAGCTTAGACGTGGACAGGGGGAACTATGGCTACACCTTC
CASSLDVDRGNYGYTF
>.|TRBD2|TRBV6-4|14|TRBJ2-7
TGTGCCAGCAGTGAGAACGGGGGGGCTTATGAGCAGTACTTC
CASSENGGAYEQYF
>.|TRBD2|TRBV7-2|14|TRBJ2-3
TGTGCCAGCAGCGGACTAGCGGGGATGGATACGCAGTATTTT
CASSGLAGMDTQYF
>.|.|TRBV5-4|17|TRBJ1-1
TGTGCCAGCAGCTTGGGAGGTGGTGGGGCCATGAACACTGAAGCTTTCTTT
CASSLGGGGAMNTEAFF
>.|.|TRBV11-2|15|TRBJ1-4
TGTGCCAGCAGCTTAGGTGGACAGACCAACCCAAAACTGTTTTTT
CASSLGGQTNPKLFF
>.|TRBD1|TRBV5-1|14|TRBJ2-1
TGCGCCAGCAGCAGAGGACAGGGGAACAATGAGCAGTTCTTC
CASSRGQGNNEQFF
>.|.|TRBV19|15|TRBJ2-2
TGTGCCAGTAGTATCCGATCGGGAGTCGACGGGGAGCTGTTTTTT
CASSIRSGVDGELFF
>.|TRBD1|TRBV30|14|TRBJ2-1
TGTGCCTGGAGTTCGGGACAGCCGTACAATGAGCAGTTCTTC
CAWSSGQPYNEQFF
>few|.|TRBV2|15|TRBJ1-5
TGTGCCAGCTCAATGACAAGAGGGTCGTATCAGCCCCAGCATTTT
CASSMTRGSYQPQHF
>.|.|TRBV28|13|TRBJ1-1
TGTGCCAGCAGTCAATTGATGAACACTGAAGCTTTCTTT
CASSQLMNTEAFF
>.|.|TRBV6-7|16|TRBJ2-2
TGTGCCAGCAGTTACTCGGTAGCCACGTCTCCCGGGGAGCTGTTTTTT
CASSYSVATSPGELFF
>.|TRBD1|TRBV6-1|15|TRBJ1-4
TGTGCCAGCAGAGCGGGACAGTTGGGGGGCGAAAAACTGTTTTTT
CASRAGQLGGEKLFF
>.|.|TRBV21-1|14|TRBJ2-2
TGTGCCACAGTTAGGGGCAGGGCCCTCGGGGAGCTGTTTTTT
CATVRGRALGELFF
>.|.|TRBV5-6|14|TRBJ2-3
TGTGCCAGCAAGGAACAGACCTACACAGATACGCAGTATTTT
CASKEQTYTDTQYF
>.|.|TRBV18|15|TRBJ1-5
TGTGCCAGCTCACCATTCTCGACGCCTGATCAGCCCCAGCATTTT
CASSPFSTPDQPQHF
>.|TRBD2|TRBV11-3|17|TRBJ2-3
TGTGCCAGCAGCCGATCGACTAGCGGGAGAGCGGCAGATACGCAGTATTTT
CASSRSTSGRAADTQYF
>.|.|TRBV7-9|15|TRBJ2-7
TGTGCCAGCAGTGAGACTAGTGGGATTTTCTACGAGCAGTACTTC
CASSETSGIFYEQYF
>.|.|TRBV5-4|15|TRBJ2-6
TGTGCCAGCAGCTTATTAGGGACTGGGGCCAACGTCCTGACTTTC
CASSLLGTGANVLTF
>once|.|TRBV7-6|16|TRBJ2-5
TGTGCCAGCAGCCCGGGTGCGACCCCGCTCCAAGAGACCCAGTACTTC
CASSPGATPLQETQYF